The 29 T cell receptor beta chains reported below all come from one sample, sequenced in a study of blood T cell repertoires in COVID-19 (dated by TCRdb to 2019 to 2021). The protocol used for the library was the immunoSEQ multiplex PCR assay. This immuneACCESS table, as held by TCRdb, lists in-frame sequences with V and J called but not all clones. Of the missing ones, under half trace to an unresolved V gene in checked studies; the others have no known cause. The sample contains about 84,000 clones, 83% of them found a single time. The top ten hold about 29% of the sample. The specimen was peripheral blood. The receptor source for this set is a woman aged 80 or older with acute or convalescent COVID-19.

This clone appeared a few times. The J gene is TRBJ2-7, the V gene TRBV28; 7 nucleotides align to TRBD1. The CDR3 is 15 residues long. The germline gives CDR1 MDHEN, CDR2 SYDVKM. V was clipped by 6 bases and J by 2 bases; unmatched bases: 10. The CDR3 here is CASSSAGTDTYEQYF. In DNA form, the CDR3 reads TGTGCCAGCAGCTCCGCCGGGACAGATACCTACGAGCAGTACTTC.

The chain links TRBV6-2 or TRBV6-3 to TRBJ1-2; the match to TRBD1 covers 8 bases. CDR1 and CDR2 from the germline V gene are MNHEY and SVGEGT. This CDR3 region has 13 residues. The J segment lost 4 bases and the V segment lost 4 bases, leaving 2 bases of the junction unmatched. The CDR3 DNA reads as TGTGCCAGCAGTTGGACAGGGAGCTATGGCTACACCTTC. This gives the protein CASSWTGSYGYTF.

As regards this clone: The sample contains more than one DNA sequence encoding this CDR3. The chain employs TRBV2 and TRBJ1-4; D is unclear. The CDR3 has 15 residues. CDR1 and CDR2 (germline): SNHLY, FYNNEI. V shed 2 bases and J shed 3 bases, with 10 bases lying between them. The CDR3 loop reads CASSENRGANEKLFF. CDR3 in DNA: TGTGCCAGCAGTGAAAATCGGGGTGCTAATGAAAAACTGTTTTTT.

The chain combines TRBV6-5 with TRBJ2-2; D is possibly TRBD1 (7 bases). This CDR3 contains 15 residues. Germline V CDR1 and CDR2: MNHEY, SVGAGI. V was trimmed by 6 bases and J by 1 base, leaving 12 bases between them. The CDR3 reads CASRRDRQNTGELFF. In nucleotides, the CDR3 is TGTGCCAGCAGGCGGGACAGACAGAACACCGGGGAGCTGTTTTTT.

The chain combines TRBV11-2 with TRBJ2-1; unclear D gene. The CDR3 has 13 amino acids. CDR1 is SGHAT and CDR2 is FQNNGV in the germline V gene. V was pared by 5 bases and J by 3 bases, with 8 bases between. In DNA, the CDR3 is TGTGCCAGCAGCAGCGCCGACTACAATGAGCAGTTCTTC. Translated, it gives CASSSADYNEQFF.

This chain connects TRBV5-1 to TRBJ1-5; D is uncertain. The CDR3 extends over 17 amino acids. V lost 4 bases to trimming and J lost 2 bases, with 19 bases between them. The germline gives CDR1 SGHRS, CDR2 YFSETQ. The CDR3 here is CASSREEALEGNQPQHF. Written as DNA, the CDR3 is TGCGCCAGCAGCCGGGAGGAGGCCCTCGAGGGCAATCAGCCCCAGCATTTT.

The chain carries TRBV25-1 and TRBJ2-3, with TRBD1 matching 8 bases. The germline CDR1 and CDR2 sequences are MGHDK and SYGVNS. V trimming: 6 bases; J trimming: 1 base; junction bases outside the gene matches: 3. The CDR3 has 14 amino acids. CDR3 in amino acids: CASSLDRGTDTQYF. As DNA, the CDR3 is TGTGCCAGCAGCCTGGACAGGGGCACAGATACGCAGTATTTT.

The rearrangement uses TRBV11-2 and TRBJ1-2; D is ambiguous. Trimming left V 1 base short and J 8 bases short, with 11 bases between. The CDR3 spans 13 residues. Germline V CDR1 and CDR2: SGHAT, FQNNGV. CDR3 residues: CASSLGDYSGYTF. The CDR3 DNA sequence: TGTGCCAGCAGCTTAGGAGATTATTCAGGCTACACCTTC.

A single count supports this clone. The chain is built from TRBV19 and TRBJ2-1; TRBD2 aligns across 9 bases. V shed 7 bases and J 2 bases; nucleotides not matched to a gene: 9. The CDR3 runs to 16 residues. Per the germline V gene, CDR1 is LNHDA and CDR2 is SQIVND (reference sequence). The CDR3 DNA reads TGTGCCAGTACTCCAGCCCTAGCGGGGACCTACAATGAGCAGTTCTTC. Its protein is CASTPALAGTYNEQFF. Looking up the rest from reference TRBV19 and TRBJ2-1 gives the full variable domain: DGGITQSPKYLFRKEGQNVTLSCEQNLNHDAMYWYRQDPGQGLRLIYYSQIVNDFQKGDIAEGYSVSREKKESFPLTVTSAQKNPTAFYLCASTPALAGTYNEQFFGPGTRLTVL.

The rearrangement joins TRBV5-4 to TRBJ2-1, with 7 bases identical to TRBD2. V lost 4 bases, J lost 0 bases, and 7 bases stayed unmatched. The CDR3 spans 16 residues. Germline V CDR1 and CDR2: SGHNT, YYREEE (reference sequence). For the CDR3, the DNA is TGTGCCAGCAGCGAGGGCGGGGGTGGCTCCTACAATGAGCAGTTCTTC. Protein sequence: CASSEGGGGSYNEQFF.

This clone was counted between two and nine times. In nucleotides, the CDR3 is TGTGCCAGCAGCTTAGAGGGGTCTCAGTGGGATGAGCAGTTCTTC. Translation: CASSLEGSQWDEQFF. The chain is built from TRBV7-6 and TRBJ2-1; tentatively, D is TRBD1 (5 bases). Per germline, CDR1 SGHVS and CDR2 FNYEAQ. This CDR3 has 15 amino acids. V lost 1 base to trimming and J lost 8 bases, with 15 bases between them. The variable domain in full, completed from reference TRBV7-6 and TRBJ2-1, reads GAGVSQSPRYKVTKRGQDVALRCDPISGHVSLYWYRQALGQGPEFLTYFNYEAQQDKSGLPNDRFSAERPEGSISTLTIQRTEQRDSAMYRCASSLEGSQWDEQFFGPGTRLTVL.

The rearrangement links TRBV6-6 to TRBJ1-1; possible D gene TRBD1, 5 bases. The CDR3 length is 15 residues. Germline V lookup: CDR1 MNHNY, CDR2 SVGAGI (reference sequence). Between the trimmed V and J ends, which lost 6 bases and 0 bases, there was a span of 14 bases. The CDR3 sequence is CASSDLGRMNTEAFF. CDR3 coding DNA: TGTGCCAGCAGCGACCTGGGGCGCATGAACACTGAAGCTTTCTTT.

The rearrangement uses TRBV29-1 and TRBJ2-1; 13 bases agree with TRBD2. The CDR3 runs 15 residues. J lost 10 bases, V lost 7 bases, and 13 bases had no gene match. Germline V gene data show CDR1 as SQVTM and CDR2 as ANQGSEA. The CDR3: CSGSLLAGGPGEQFF. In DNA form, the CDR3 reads TGCAGCGGATCCCTACTAGCGGGAGGGCCGGGGGAGCAGTTCTTC.

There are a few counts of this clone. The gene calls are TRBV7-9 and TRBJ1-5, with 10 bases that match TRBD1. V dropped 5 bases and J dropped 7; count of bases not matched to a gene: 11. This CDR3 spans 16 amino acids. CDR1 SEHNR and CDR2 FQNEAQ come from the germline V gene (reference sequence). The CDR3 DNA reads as TGTGCCAGCAGCCTTCGGACAGGGGGGATTGAACAGCCCCAGCATTTT. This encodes CASSLRTGGIEQPQHF. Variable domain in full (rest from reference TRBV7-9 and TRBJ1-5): DTGVSQNPRHKITKRGQNVTFRCDPISEHNRLYWYRQTLGQGPEFLTYFQNEAQLEKSRLLSDRFSAERPKGSFSTLEIQRTEQGDSAMYLCASSLRTGGIEQPQHFGDGTRLSIL.

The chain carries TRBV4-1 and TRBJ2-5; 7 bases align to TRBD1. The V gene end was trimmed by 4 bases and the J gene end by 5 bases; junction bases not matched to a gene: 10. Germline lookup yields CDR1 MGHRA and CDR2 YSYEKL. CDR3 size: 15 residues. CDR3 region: CASSLTGTVPETQYF. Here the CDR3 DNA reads TGCGCCAGCAGCCTTACCGGGACAGTACCGGAGACCCAGTACTTC.

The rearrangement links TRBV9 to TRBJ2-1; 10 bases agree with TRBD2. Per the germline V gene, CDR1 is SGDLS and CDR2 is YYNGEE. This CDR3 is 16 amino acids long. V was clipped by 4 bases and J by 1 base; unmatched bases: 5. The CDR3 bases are TGTGCCAGCAGCCCGATTAGCGGGAGGTCCTACAATGAGCAGTTCTTC. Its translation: CASSPISGRSYNEQFF.

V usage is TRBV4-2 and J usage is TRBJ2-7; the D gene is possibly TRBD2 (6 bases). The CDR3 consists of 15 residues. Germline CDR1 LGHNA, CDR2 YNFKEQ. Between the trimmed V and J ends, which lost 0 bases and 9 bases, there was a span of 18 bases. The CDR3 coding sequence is TGTGCCAGCAGCCAAGATTTTAGCGCCGGGAGAGGGCAGTACTTC. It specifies CASSQDFSAGRGQYF.

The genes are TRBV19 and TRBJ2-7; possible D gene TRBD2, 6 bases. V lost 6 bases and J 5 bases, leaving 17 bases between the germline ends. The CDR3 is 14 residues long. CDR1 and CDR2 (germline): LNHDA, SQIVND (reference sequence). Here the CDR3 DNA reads TGTGCCAGTAGCTATCGGGGGACGAGGGACGAGCAGTACTTC. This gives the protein CASSYRGTRDEQYF.

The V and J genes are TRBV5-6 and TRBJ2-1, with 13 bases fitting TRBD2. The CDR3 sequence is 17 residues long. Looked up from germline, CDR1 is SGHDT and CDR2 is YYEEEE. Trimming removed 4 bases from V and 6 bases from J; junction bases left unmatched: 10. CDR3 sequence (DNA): TGTGCCAGCAGCGGATGGACTAGCGGGAGATTAATCAATGAGCAGTTCTTC. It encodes CASSGWTSGRLINEQFF.

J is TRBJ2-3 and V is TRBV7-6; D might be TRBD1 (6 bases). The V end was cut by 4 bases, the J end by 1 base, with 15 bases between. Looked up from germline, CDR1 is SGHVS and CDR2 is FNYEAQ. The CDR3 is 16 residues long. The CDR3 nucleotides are TGTGCCAGCAGCTCGCCCCCAGGGACACGCACAGATACGCAGTATTTT. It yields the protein CASSSPPGTRTDTQYF.

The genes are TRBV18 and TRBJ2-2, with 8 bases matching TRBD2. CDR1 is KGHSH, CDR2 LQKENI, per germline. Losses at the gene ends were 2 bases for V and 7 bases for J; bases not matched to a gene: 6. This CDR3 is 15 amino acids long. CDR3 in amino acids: CASSPSLAGGGELFF. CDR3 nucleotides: TGTGCCAGCTCACCATCGCTAGCGGGCGGCGGGGAGCTGTTTTTT. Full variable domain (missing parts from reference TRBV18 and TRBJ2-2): NAGVMQNPRHLVRRRGQEARLRCSPMKGHSHVYWYRQLPEEGLKFMVYLQKENIIDESGMPKERFSAEFPKEGPSILRIQQVVRGDSAAYFCASSPSLAGGGELFFGEGSRLTVL.

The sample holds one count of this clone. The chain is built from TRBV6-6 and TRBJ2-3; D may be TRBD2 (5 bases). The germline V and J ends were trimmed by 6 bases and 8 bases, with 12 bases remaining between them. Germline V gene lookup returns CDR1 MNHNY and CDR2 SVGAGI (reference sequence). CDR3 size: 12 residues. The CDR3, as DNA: TGTGCCAGCAGCCCCACCGAGGGTACGCAGTATTTT. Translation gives CASSPTEGTQYF.

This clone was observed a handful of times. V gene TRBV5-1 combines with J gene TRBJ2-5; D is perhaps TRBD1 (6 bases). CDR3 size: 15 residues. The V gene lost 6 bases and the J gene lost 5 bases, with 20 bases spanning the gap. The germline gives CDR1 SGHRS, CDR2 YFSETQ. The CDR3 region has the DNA TGCGCCAGCACCGTGACAGGCGCCCAAGGGGAGACCCAGTACTTC. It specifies CASTVTGAQGETQYF. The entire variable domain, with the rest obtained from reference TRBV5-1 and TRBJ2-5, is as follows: KAGVTQTPRYLIKTRGQQVTLSCSPISGHRSVSWYQQTPGQGLQFLFEYFSETQRNKGNFPGRFSGRQFSNSRSEMNVSTLELGDSALYLCASTVTGAQGETQYFGPGTRLLVL.

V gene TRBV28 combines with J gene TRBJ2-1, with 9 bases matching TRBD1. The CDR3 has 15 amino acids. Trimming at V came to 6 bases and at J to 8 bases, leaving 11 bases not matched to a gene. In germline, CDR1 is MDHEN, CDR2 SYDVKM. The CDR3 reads CASRDRGPPFHEQFF. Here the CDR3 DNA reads TGTGCCAGCAGGGACAGGGGACCCCCCTTCCATGAGCAGTTCTTC.

The CDR3 DNA sequence: TGTGCCAGCAGACTAGGACAGGGGTCGTACGAGCAGTACTTC. This translates into CASRLGQGSYEQYF. The chain carries TRBV6-5 and TRBJ2-7, with 9 positions matching TRBD1. From germline, CDR1 is MNHEY and CDR2 SVGAGI. J gave up 4 bases and V 6 bases, and 7 bases lay outside the gene matches. The CDR3 length is 14 residues.

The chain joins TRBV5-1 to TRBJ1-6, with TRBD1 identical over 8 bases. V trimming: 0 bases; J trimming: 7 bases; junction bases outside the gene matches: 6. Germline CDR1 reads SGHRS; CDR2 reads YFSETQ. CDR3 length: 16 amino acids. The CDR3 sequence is CASSLGQGLGNSPLHF. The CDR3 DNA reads TGCGCCAGCAGCTTGGGACAGGGGTTGGGGAATTCACCCCTCCACTTT.

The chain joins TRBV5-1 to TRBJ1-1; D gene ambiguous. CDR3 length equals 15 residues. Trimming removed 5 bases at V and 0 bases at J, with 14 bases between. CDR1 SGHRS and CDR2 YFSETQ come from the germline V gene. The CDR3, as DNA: TGCGCCAGCAGTCCCTCCGGAGTGATGAACACTGAAGCTTTCTTT. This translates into CASSPSGVMNTEAFF.

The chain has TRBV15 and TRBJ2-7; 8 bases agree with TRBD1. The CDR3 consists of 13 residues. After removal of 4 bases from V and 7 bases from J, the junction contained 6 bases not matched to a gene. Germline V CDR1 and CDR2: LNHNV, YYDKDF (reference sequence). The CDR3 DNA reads TGTGCCACCAGCATACTTACAGGGGGTGAGCAGTACTTC. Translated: CATSILTGGEQYF. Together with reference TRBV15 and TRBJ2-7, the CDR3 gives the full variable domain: DAMVIQNPRYQVTQFGKPVTLSCSQTLNHNVMYWYQQKSSQAPKLLFHYYDKDFNNEADTPDNFQSRRPNTSFCFLDIRSPGLGDTAMYLCATSILTGGEQYFGPGTRLTVT.

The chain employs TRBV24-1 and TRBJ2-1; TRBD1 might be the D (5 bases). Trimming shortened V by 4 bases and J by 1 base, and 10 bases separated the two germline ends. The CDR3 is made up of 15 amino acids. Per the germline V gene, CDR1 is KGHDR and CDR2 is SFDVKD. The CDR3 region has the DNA TGTGCCACCAGTGACCCGGACATATCCTACAATGAGCAGTTCTTC. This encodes CATSDPDISYNEQFF.